One and the same sample provided the 5 T cell receptor beta chains below, sequenced in a study of blood T cell repertoires in COVID-19. Here immunoSEQ multiplex PCR was the method, and the copy in TCRdb shows in-frame clones only, minus some. This table has around 300,000 clones, more than 70% appearing once. Sequenced material: peripheral blood. Receptors were obtained from a woman under 40 with COVID-19, enrolled during active disease.

The CDR3 sequence: CSATSGGEAFF. Here the CDR3 DNA reads TGCAGTGCTACCTCCGGGGGGGAAGCTTTCTTT. The chain is built from TRBV20-1 and TRBJ1-1, with D possibly TRBD1 on 5 matching bases. V gave up 4 bases and J gave up 8 bases, with 11 bases separating them. CDR3 length: 11 amino acids. Germline values: CDR1 DFQATT, CDR2 SNEGSKA (reference sequence).

The CDR3 DNA reads as TGTGCCAGCAGTTTATCACGGGGACTAGCGGGGTACGAGCAGTACTTC. It translates to CASSLSRGLAGYEQYF. This sequence joins TRBV6-2 or TRBV6-3 and TRBJ2-7, with TRBD2 matching 13 bases. The CDR3 totals 16 residues. The germline V gene has CDR1 MNHEY and CDR2 SVGEGT. The V gene end was trimmed by 4 bases and the J gene end by 4 bases; junction bases not matched to a gene: 7.

This clone was seen more than once but under ten times. Other DNA sequences from this sample encode an identical CDR3 as well. V is TRBV7-9 and J is TRBJ1-4; 8 nucleotides match TRBD1. The CDR3 is 14 amino acids. After removal of 5 bases from V and 5 bases from J, the junction contained 4 bases not matched to a gene. The germline V gene has CDR1 SEHNR and CDR2 FQNEAQ (reference sequence). The CDR3 is CASSLRQGNEKLFF. For the CDR3, the DNA is TGTGCCAGCAGCCTGAGACAGGGGAATGAAAAACTGTTTTTT.

This chain connects TRBV10-3 to TRBJ1-6; no clear D gene. Per germline, CDR1 ENHRY and CDR2 SYGVKD. The V and J ends lost 0 bases and 6 bases respectively, with 12 bases between them. The CDR3 has 16 residues. The CDR3 sequence is CAISESKNSANSPLHF. DNA of the CDR3: TGTGCCATCAGTGAGTCTAAGAACAGTGCTAATTCACCCCTCCACTTT.

The rearrangement joins TRBV12-3 or TRBV12-4 to TRBJ2-7; 8 bases align to TRBD2. The CDR3 has 13 amino acids. V lost 6 bases, J lost 3 bases, and 4 bases stayed unmatched. This chain's CDR3 is CASRTSAHYEQYF. The CDR3 DNA reads TGTGCCAGCAGGACTAGCGCACACTACGAGCAGTACTTC.